One T cell receptor (beta chain) is described in this entry. CDR1 and CDR2 (germline): SQVTM, ANQGSEA. The V and J ends lost 5 bases and 2 bases, in that order; junction bases with no gene match: 7. CDR3 size: 15 residues. The sample originates from a study of CD8+CD57+ T cells in acquired aplastic anemia. Overall study context: 3.2 ug was the average amount of DNA from sorted CD4+ and CD8+ cells.

The TCR beta profiling, which covered VDJ combination and CDR3 sequence, was carried out using genomic DNA as the template. TCRdb recomputed calls from the reads with MiXCR, one row per CDR3 protein. The data contain approximately 200,000 distinct CDR3 sequences, approximately 51% of them singletons. CD8+CD57+ cell expansion, shown by flow cytometry, had occurred in the patients selected for sequencing. Sequencing was done on a sample of sorted CD4+, CD8+, or CD8+CD57+ T cells (not recorded which) from PBMCs. This receptor was obtained from a human donor with aplastic anemia. The chain couples TRBV29-1 to TRBJ2-5; 11 nucleotides agree with TRBD1. This chain's CDR3 is CSVSRDRGEQETQYF. CDR3 nucleotide sequence: TGCAGCGTTTCCCGGGACAGGGGGGAACAAGAGACCCAGTACTTC.